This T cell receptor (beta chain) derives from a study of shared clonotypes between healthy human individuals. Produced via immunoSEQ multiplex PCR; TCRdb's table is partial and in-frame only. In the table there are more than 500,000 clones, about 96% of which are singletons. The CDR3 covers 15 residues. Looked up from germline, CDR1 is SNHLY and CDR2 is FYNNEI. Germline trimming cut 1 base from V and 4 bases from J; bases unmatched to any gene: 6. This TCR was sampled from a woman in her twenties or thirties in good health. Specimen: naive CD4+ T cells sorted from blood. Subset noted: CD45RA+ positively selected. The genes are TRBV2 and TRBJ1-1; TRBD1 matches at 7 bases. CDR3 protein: CASSEDRGRGTEAFF. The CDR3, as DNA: TGTGCCAGCAGTGAAGATAGGGGGCGCGGCACTGAAGCTTTCTTT.